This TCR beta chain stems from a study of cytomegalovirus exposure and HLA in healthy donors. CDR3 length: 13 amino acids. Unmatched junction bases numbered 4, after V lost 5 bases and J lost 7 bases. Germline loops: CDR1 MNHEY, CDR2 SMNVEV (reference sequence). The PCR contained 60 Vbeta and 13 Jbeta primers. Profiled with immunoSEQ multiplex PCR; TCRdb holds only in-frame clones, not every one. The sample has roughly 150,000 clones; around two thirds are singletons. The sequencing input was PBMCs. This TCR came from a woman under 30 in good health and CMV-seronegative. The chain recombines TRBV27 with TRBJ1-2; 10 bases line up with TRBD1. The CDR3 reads CASSPGTGAGYTF. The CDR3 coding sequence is TGTGCCAGCAGTCCCGGGACAGGGGCTGGCTACACCTTC.